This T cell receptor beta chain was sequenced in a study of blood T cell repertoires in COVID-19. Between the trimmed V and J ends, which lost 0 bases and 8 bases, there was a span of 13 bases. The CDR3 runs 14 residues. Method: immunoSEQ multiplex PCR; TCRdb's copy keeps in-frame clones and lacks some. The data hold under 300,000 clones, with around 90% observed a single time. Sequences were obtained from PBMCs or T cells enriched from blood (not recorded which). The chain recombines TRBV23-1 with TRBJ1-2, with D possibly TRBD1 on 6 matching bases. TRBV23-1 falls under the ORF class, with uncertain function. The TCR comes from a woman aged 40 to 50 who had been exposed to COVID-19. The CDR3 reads CASSQSLGGRGYTF. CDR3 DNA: TGCGCCAGCAGTCAATCTCTAGGGGGACGCGGCTACACCTTC.